One sample yielded the 7 T cell receptor beta chains listed below, sequenced in a study of yellow fever vaccine responses in identical twins. Via MiXCR, TCRdb re-called the RT-PCR reads, giving one row per CDR3 protein. The repertoire has fewer than 4,500 distinct CDR3 sequences, approximately 85% of them found once; the top ten carry around 2.9%. Source: T cells from blood (PBMCs), unsorted or a sorted subset (not recorded which), taken before or after yellow fever vaccination (not recorded which). These receptor sequences come from a woman between 18 and 29 years old who received the yellow fever vaccine.

V is TRBV11-3 and J is TRBJ2-5, with D unclear. V shed 0 bases and J shed 5 bases, with 4 bases lying between them. Germline V lookup: CDR1 SGHNT, CDR2 YENEEA. This CDR3 has 12 residues. In DNA, the CDR3 is TGTGCCAGCAGCTTAGATGGGGAGACCCAGTACTTC. Its translation: CASSLDGETQYF.

This sequence joins TRBV11-3 and TRBJ2-1, with 8 bases identical to TRBD2. This CDR3 is 14 amino acids long. Trimming took 5 bases from V and 8 from J; bases not matched to a gene: 8. The germline V gene has CDR1 SGHNT and CDR2 YENEEA. Here the CDR3 reads CASSPGLVGYEQFF. DNA for the CDR3: TGTGCCAGCAGCCCGGGACTAGTCGGCTATGAGCAGTTCTTC.

The chain has TRBV7-9 and TRBJ2-1; 13 bases are shared with TRBD2. After removal of 5 bases from V and 8 bases from J, the junction contained 3 bases not matched to a gene. Germline V gene lookup returns CDR1 SEHNR and CDR2 FQNEAQ (reference sequence). The CDR3 covers 14 residues. The CDR3 is CASSTSGRADEQFF. DNA of the CDR3: TGTGCCAGCAGCACTAGCGGGAGGGCCGATGAGCAGTTCTTC.

The CDR3 here is CASRGWDLLNTEAFF. CDR3 in DNA: TGCGCCAGCAGGGGATGGGATTTACTAAACACTGAAGCTTTCTTT. This chain links TRBV23-1 with TRBJ1-1; D is unresolved. TRBV23-1 is given ORF status, its function remaining uncertain. The CDR3 is 15 amino acids. V gave up 6 bases and J gave up 2 bases, with 16 bases separating them.

The chain couples TRBV28 to TRBJ2-1, with D maybe TRBD1 (6 bases). CDR1 is MDHEN and CDR2 is SYDVKM in the germline V gene. The CDR3 has 14 residues. Trimming shortened V by 3 bases and J by 2 bases, and 8 bases separated the two germline ends. CDR3 coding DNA: TGTGCCAGCAGTTTCCGGGACACCTACAATGAGCAGTTCTTC. Translation: CASSFRDTYNEQFF.

This clonotype has only one observation. V usage is TRBV10-3 and J usage is TRBJ2-1; D is possibly TRBD2 (5 bases). Deletions cut 3 bases from V and 7 bases from J, with 13 bases between. This CDR3 is 14 amino acids long. The germline CDR1 and CDR2 sequences are ENHRY and SYGVKD. The CDR3 DNA reads TGTGCCATCAGTGACCCCGGACTGAATAATGAGCAGTTCTTC. Translation: CAISDPGLNNEQFF.

This rearrangement joins TRBV14 to TRBJ2-1; TRBD2 aligns across 9 bases. This CDR3 spans 15 amino acids. Germline trimming cut 7 bases from V and 5 bases from J; bases unmatched to any gene: 9. Germline V gene data show CDR1 as SGHDN and CDR2 as FVKESK. The CDR3 nucleotides read TGTGCCAGCAACCAGGGCGGGAGGGGGAACAATGAGCAGTTCTTC. Residues: CASNQGGRGNNEQFF.